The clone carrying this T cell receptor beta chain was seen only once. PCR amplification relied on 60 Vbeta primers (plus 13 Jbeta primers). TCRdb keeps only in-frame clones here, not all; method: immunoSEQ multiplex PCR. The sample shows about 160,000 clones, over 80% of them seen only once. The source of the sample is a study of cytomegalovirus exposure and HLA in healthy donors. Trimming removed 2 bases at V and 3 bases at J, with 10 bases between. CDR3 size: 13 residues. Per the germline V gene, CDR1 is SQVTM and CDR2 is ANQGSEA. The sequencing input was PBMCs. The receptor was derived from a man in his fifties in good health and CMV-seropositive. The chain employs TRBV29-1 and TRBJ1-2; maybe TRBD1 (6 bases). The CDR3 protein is CSVESGVHYGYTF. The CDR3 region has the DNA TGCAGCGTTGAATCAGGGGTCCACTATGGCTACACCTTC.